This TCR beta chain was documented in a study of a mutant IDH1 vaccine in newly diagnosed glioma. At the level of the study: Males made up about 60% and females about 38% of treated patients, whose mean age was about 37 years. General study points: Changes to the top peripheral T cell clonotypes appeared unrelated to pseudoprogression.

As to time point: week 35, safety follow-up. Topical imiquimod accompanied each vaccine dose, which consisted of 300 ug of mutant IDH1 20-mer peptide. Astrocytomas that were new, WHO grade 3 or 4, IDH1-mutant and ATRX-lost were present in the donors. Worth noting for this clone: The antigen is unknown.

The germline V gene encodes CDR1 LNHNV and CDR2 YYDKDF (reference sequence). The CDR3 runs 17 residues. The V segment lost 5 bases and the J segment 4 bases; nucleotides outside the gene matches: 12. Produced via immunoSEQ multiplex PCR; TCRdb's table is partial and in-frame only. Of some 29,000 clones in the sample, around 79% were seen once. The V call is TRBV15, the J call TRBJ2-7; 12 nucleotides agree with TRBD2. This sequence was found in a woman under 40 with glioma. Some clones in this sample may be carry-over from other donors' samples. This sample comprised PBMCs, obtained from a glioma patient whose treatment included an IDH1 peptide vaccine. This CDR3 is CATSPRILAGGVYEQYF. The CDR3, as DNA: TGTGCCACCAGCCCTCGGATACTAGCGGGGGGCGTGTACGAGCAGTACTTC.